This T cell receptor (beta chain) was captured in a study of CD8+ T cells in alopecia areata. The study, taken as a whole, reports: Unlike in mice, where it was clearer, TCR sharing across patients was less clear, possibly HLA-related. Only a single nonresponder existed, so baseline CD8+ expansion links stay unclear. Both scalp clonality and the expanded CD8+ clones among the top 100 showed a significant decrease with tofacitinib.

Regarding this clone: Its matching antigen is unknown.

This CDR3 contains 16 residues. Looked up from germline, CDR1 is SGDLS and CDR2 is YYNGEE. V dropped 0 bases and J dropped 7 bases, with 17 bases sitting between them. In each case, RNA was isolated and then reverse transcribed into cDNA as the sequencing template. Generated by immunoSEQ multiplex PCR, the TCRdb table keeps only in-frame clones and is missing some. The sample consists of about 110,000 clones, roughly 55% of them appearing once. Noted treatment: oral pan-JAK inhibitor, 5-10 mg twice daily. The sequenced sample was CD8+ T cells sorted from blood, obtained at week 24, from a patient treated with tofacitinib. The chain links TRBV9 to TRBJ2-1; D is unresolved. The TCR originated in a human donor with alopecia areata. The DNA for the CDR3 is TGTGCCAGCAGCGTAGCCCCGCAAGCCCTTGGAAATGAGCAGTTCTTC. Translating gives CASSVAPQALGNEQFF.